This section outlines one TCR beta chain sequence together with its context. This sample was taken from a study of blood T cell repertoires in COVID-19. Across the study: Acute and convalescent COVID-19 samples came from the United States, Italy and Spain. In each case, the material was cDNA or gDNA derived from T cells, B-cell-depleted T cells, or PBMCs.

The V end was cut by 4 bases, the J end by 8 bases, with 11 bases between. Germline V lookup: CDR1 MDHEN, CDR2 SYDVKM. The CDR3 extends over 12 amino acids. Study processing details: Estimation of nucleated cell counts relied on the amplification of reference gene primers. Assay used: immunoSEQ multiplex PCR; TCRdb lists only in-frame clones, some missing. V, J and clone size derive from that table, while D and trimming were established from the DNA sequence. The data show 250,000 to 350,000 clones, more than 85% seen once. The sequence derives from a man aged 25 to 40 with acute or convalescent COVID-19. The sequenced sample consisted of peripheral blood. This chain connects TRBV28 to TRBJ1-2; tentatively, D is TRBD1 (6 bases). The CDR3 nucleotides read TGTGCCAGCAGTTCGACAGGAGCCGGCTACACCTTC. It translates to CASSSTGAGYTF.